This T cell receptor (beta chain) derives from a study of blood T cell repertoires in COVID-19. Germline V gene sequence: CDR1 SEHNR, CDR2 FQNEAQ (reference sequence). Trimming took 7 bases from V and 2 from J, leaving 9 bases between them. The CDR3 runs 13 residues. Assay: immunoSEQ multiplex PCR; the TCRdb copy retains only in-frame clones and omits some. The data contain approximately 130,000 clones, approximately 85% of them singletons. Material for sequencing was peripheral blood. This receptor was identified in a human donor in a cohort sampled during active COVID-19. This chain links TRBV7-9 with TRBJ2-1; D is unresolved. Here the CDR3 reads CASTLETYNEQFF. In DNA form, the CDR3 reads TGTGCCAGCACCCTTGAGACCTACAATGAGCAGTTCTTC.